This entry lists 32 T cell receptor beta chains sequenced from one sample in a study of blood T cell repertoires in COVID-19. The assay was immunoSEQ multiplex PCR, and TCRdb's table has in-frame clones only and misses some. The sample gives 55,000 to 75,000 clones, 70% to 80% of which show up once; roughly 3% is in the top ten. Sample: peripheral blood. The receptors come from a man aged 60 to 75 with acute or convalescent COVID-19.

This chain joins TRBV5-1 and TRBJ1-4; D is unresolved. Germline V lookup: CDR1 SGHRS, CDR2 YFSETQ. V was cut by 4 bases and J by 0 bases, with 22 bases left in between. This CDR3 contains 19 residues. The CDR3 loop is CASSPGEDTILATNEKLFF. Written as DNA, the CDR3 is TGCGCCAGCAGCCCGGGAGAAGACACAATACTTGCAACTAATGAAAAACTGTTTTTT.

The chain uses TRBV3-1 (or the pseudogene TRBV3-2) and TRBJ2-2, with D possibly TRBD1 on 6 matching bases. Germline V lookup: CDR1 LGHDT, CDR2 YNNKEL (reference sequence). The V end lost 3 bases, the J end lost 1 base, and 9 bases lay between the germline ends. This CDR3 spans 15 amino acids. CDR3: CASSQDRLNTGELFF. Written as DNA, the CDR3 is TGTGCCAGCAGCCAGGACAGACTGAACACCGGGGAGCTGTTTTTT.

This clone was seen once. The chain employs TRBV24-1 and TRBJ2-2; 8 positions match TRBD1. J was trimmed by 3 bases and V by 4 bases; bases with no gene match: 6. The CDR3 consists of 16 residues. Germline loops: CDR1 KGHDR, CDR2 SFDVKD. The CDR3 here is CATSEDRATDTGELFF. DNA of the CDR3: TGTGCCACCAGTGAGGACAGGGCCACGGACACCGGGGAGCTGTTTTTT.

V gene TRBV5-4 combines with J gene TRBJ1-2; 8 positions agree with TRBD1. Looked up from germline, CDR1 is SGHNT and CDR2 is YYREEE (reference sequence). The CDR3 has 14 amino acids. V shed 4 bases and J 6 bases; nucleotides not matched to a gene: 8. This CDR3 is CASSVNRGTNGYTF. The DNA of the CDR3 is TGTGCCAGCAGCGTCAACAGGGGGACGAATGGCTACACCTTC.

The chain couples TRBV24-1 to TRBJ2-5; 7 bases align to TRBD2. There are 16 residues in the CDR3. V gave up 0 bases and J gave up 5 bases; unmatched junction bases: 8. Per germline, CDR1 KGHDR and CDR2 SFDVKD. The CDR3 DNA sequence: TGTGCCACCAGTGATTTGGAGGCGGGAGAGGTGGAGACCCAGTACTTC. Protein product: CATSDLEAGEVETQYF.

V is TRBV5-1 and J is TRBJ1-2; possibly TRBD1 for D (6 bases). This CDR3 region has 13 residues. Germline V gene lookup returns CDR1 SGHRS and CDR2 YFSETQ. With 2 bases removed from V and 6 bases from J, the gap between germline ends came to 11 bases. The CDR3 protein is CASSLIPGDGYTF. For the CDR3, the DNA is TGCGCCAGCAGCTTAATACCAGGGGATGGCTACACCTTC.

This sequence joins TRBV7-9 and TRBJ2-1, with 7 bases identical to TRBD2. The trim removed 1 base at V and 7 bases at J, leaving 10 bases unmatched. The germline V gene has CDR1 SEHNR and CDR2 FQNEAQ (reference sequence). This CDR3 contains 16 residues. CDR3 DNA sequence: TGTGCCAGCAGCTTAGAGGCAGGGAGGGCCCCAAATGAGCAGTTCTTC. Amino acid sequence: CASSLEAGRAPNEQFF.

The chain links TRBV9 to TRBJ2-7; D possibly corresponds to TRBD2 (5 bases). Germline V gene sequence: CDR1 SGDLS, CDR2 YYNGEE. The CDR3 extends over 16 amino acids. Trimming took off 5 bases at V and 0 bases at J, with 18 bases between the two ends. The CDR3 DNA follows: TGTGCCAGCAGTTATAATAGCGTTCCCACCTCCTACGAGCAGTACTTC. It encodes CASSYNSVPTSYEQYF.

The J gene is TRBJ2-3, the V gene TRBV2, with 7 bases identical to TRBD1. With V trimmed by 11 bases and J by 1 base, 9 bases remained unmatched. Germline assignment: CDR1 SNHLY and CDR2 FYNNEI. The CDR3 has 14 residues. CDR3 DNA sequence: TGTGCCGGATTTCCTGGACAGGGCACAGATACGCAGTATTTT. It codes for CAGFPGQGTDTQYF.

The chain recombines TRBV2 with TRBJ1-2; D is perhaps TRBD1 (6 bases). V was clipped by 6 bases and J by 5 bases, with 16 bases between them. Germline V CDR1 and CDR2: SNHLY, FYNNEI. The CDR3 contains 14 residues. The chain's CDR3 is CASSLRNRVYGYTF. CDR3 nucleotides: TGTGCCAGCAGCCTAAGAAACAGGGTTTATGGCTACACCTTC.

This chain links TRBV6-2 or TRBV6-3 with TRBJ2-1; 9 bases match TRBD2. Per the germline V gene, CDR1 is MNHEY and CDR2 is SVGEGT. The J segment lost 10 bases and the V segment lost 1 base, leaving 8 bases of the junction unmatched. The CDR3 consists of 15 residues. The CDR3: CASSYWREGRNEQFF. For the CDR3, the DNA is TGTGCCAGCAGTTACTGGCGGGAGGGCCGTAACGAGCAGTTCTTC.

CDR3 sequence: CASRRSGEFSGNTIYF. The CDR3 region has the DNA TGTGCCAGCAGGCGCTCAGGGGAATTCTCTGGAAACACCATATATTTT. The chain uses TRBV28 and TRBJ1-3; tentatively, D is TRBD1 (6 bases). This CDR3 spans 16 amino acids. Germline assignment: CDR1 MDHEN and CDR2 SYDVKM. Trimming shortened V by 6 bases and J by 0 bases, and 15 bases separated the two germline ends.

This clone was detected only once. The chain links TRBV15 to TRBJ2-1, with 8 bases matching TRBD1. V lost 5 bases, J lost 7 bases, and 19 bases stayed unmatched. This CDR3 region has 18 residues. Germline CDR1 is LNHNV and CDR2 is YYDKDF (reference sequence). DNA of the CDR3: TGTGCCACCAGCTCTGAGAAATGGACAGGGAAGAGGGGAAATGAGCAGTTCTTC. Translated: CATSSEKWTGKRGNEQFF.

The genes are TRBV2 and TRBJ2-7; D is possibly TRBD2 (5 bases). CDR3 length equals 14 residues. Per germline, CDR1 SNHLY and CDR2 FYNNEI. Between the trimmed V and J ends, which lost 4 bases and 4 bases, there was a span of 14 bases. This chain's CDR3 is CASSVSGPRYEQYF. For the CDR3, the DNA is TGTGCCAGCAGTGTAAGCGGTCCCCGGTACGAGCAGTACTTC.

V gene TRBV7-2 combines with J gene TRBJ2-7, with TRBD1 identical over 7 bases. The CDR3 extends over 15 amino acids. V dropped 1 base and J dropped 1; count of bases not matched to a gene: 4. Germline V lookup: CDR1 SGHTA, CDR2 FQGNSA. The CDR3 DNA reads TGTGCCAGCAGCTTAGTTGCGGACAGGTCCTACGAGCAGTACTTC. Protein product: CASSLVADRSYEQYF. Drawing the rest from reference TRBV7-2 and TRBJ2-7, the complete variable domain is GAGVSQSPSNKVTEKGKDVELRCDPISGHTALYWYRQSLGQGLEFLIYFQGNSAPDKSGLPSDRFSAERTGGSVSTLTIQRTQQEDSAVYLCASSLVADRSYEQYFGPGTRLTVT.

This clone has only a few counts. The chain has TRBV29-1 and TRBJ1-4; no clear D. The CDR3 is made up of 11 amino acids. Germline loops: CDR1 SQVTM, CDR2 ANQGSEA. CDR3 loop: CSISRGEKLFF. The DNA of the CDR3 is TGCAGTATTAGTCGGGGTGAAAAACTGTTTTTT.

The chain links TRBV7-2 to TRBJ1-1; weak D call: TRBD1 (6 bases). The V gene lost 1 base and the J gene lost 0 bases, with 9 bases spanning the gap. Germline V CDR1 and CDR2: SGHTA, FQGNSA. The CDR3 extends over 15 amino acids. CDR3 sequence: CASSLVGQLNTEAFF. DNA for the CDR3: TGTGCCAGCAGCTTAGTTGGACAGCTGAACACTGAAGCTTTCTTT.

This clone occurred a few times. The rearrangement links TRBV19 to TRBJ2-3; D is uncertain. The ends were cut back, 1 base at V and 1 base at J, with 9 bases in the middle. Looked up from germline, CDR1 is LNHDA and CDR2 is SQIVND (reference sequence). The CDR3 covers 15 residues. The CDR3 protein is CASSIGVQGTDTQYF. The DNA of the CDR3 is TGTGCCAGTAGTATAGGGGTTCAGGGCACAGATACGCAGTATTTT.

This clone was recorded once. The chain couples TRBV6-5 to TRBJ1-1; no clear D. Trimming cost V 0 bases and J 0 bases, with 5 bases left between them. The CDR3 spans 14 residues. Germline CDR1 reads MNHEY; CDR2 reads SVGAGI. DNA of the CDR3: TGTGCCAGCAGTTACTCGTCAGTGAACACTGAAGCTTTCTTT. It specifies CASSYSSVNTEAFF.

This chain joins TRBV7-2 and TRBJ2-3; 9 bases are shared with TRBD2. The CDR3 consists of 14 residues. Germline-derived CDR1 and CDR2 are SGHTA and FQGNSA. V lost 4 bases to trimming and J lost 5 bases; unmatched junction nucleotides: 4. In nucleotides, the CDR3 is TGTGCCAGCAGCTCCTCTAGCGGGGTAGATACGCAGTATTTT. Protein: CASSSSSGVDTQYF.

This clone was seen only a few times. The chain couples TRBV28 to TRBJ2-1, with 8 positions matching TRBD2. The CDR3 extends over 15 amino acids. V gave up 6 bases and J gave up 5 bases; unmatched junction bases: 9. Germline CDR1 reads MDHEN; CDR2 reads SYDVKM. CDR3 bases: TGTGCCAGCAGGATCCTCGGGAGGGAACACAATGAGCAGTTCTTC. It is translated as CASRILGREHNEQFF.

This clone was seen only a few times. The chain links TRBV7-9 to TRBJ2-7; the D gene is possibly TRBD2 (6 bases). This CDR3 contains 18 residues. Germline V gives CDR1 SEHNR, CDR2 FQNEAQ (reference sequence). V was trimmed by 3 bases and J by 3 bases, leaving 24 bases between them. The CDR3 is CASSFPLGGLVNLYEQYF. The CDR3 DNA follows: TGTGCCAGCAGCTTCCCCCTCGGGGGACTTGTGAATCTCTACGAGCAGTACTTC. The full variable domain, its missing parts supplied by reference TRBV7-9 and TRBJ2-7, is DTGVSQNPRHKITKRGQNVTFRCDPISEHNRLYWYRQTLGQGPEFLTYFQNEAQLEKSRLLSDRFSAERPKGSFSTLEIQRTEQGDSAMYLCASSFPLGGLVNLYEQYFGPGTRLTVT.

V usage is TRBV4-2 and J usage is TRBJ1-4; D ambiguous. This CDR3 is built from 15 residues. Germline lookup yields CDR1 LGHNA and CDR2 YNFKEQ. The V gene lost 2 bases and the J gene lost 6 bases, with 13 bases spanning the gap. The CDR3 DNA follows: TGTGCCAGCAGCCAAAACGTCCTAGCCGATGAAAAACTGTTTTTT. Translation: CASSQNVLADEKLFF.

The sample holds a few counts of this clone. The chain combines TRBV28 with TRBJ2-7, with TRBD2 matching 9 bases. Unmatched junction bases numbered 10, after V lost 5 bases and J lost 2 bases. Germline V gives CDR1 MDHEN, CDR2 SYDVKM. There are 16 residues in the CDR3. The DNA for the CDR3 is TGTGCCAGCAGTCCCTCCTCCCTAGCGGGAACCTACGAGCAGTACTTC. Translated, it gives CASSPSSLAGTYEQYF. Looking up the rest from reference TRBV28 and TRBJ2-7 gives the full variable domain: DVKVTQSSRYLVKRTGEKVFLECVQDMDHENMFWYRQDPGLGLRLIYFSYDVKMKEKGDIPEGYSVSREKKERFSLILESASTNQTSMYLCASSPSSLAGTYEQYFGPGTRLTVT.

The chain is built from TRBV6-6 and TRBJ1-5; TRBD1 matches at 7 bases. V gave up 7 bases and J gave up 5 bases; unmatched junction bases: 8. Germline lookup yields CDR1 MNHNY and CDR2 SVGAGI (reference sequence). The CDR3 runs to 14 residues. This CDR3 reads CASTFGQVDQPQHF. The CDR3 region has the DNA TGTGCCAGCACCTTCGGACAGGTAGATCAGCCCCAGCATTTT.

The chain is built from TRBV4-2 and TRBJ2-3; 14 bases match TRBD2. The CDR3 contains 16 residues. Trimming cost V 0 bases and J 7 bases; bases outside gene matches: 3. Germline CDR1 reads LGHNA; CDR2 reads YNFKEQ. The CDR3 region is CASSQDRTSGRNTQYF. The CDR3 DNA reads TGTGCCAGCAGCCAAGATAGGACTAGCGGGAGGAATACGCAGTATTTT.

The rearrangement links TRBV28 to TRBJ2-5; D uncertain. Germline CDR1 reads MDHEN; CDR2 reads SYDVKM. Trimming took 4 bases from V and 0 from J, leaving 15 bases between them. The CDR3 has 16 residues. CDR3: CASSSFPLLDQETQYF. The CDR3 DNA reads TGTGCCAGCAGTTCCTTCCCCCTCCTAGACCAAGAGACCCAGTACTTC.

This clone was detected once. V and J are TRBV5-1 and TRBJ2-5, with 9 bases that match TRBD1. Trimming removed 0 bases from V and 4 bases from J; junction bases left unmatched: 7. From germline, CDR1 is SGHRS and CDR2 YFSETQ. This CDR3 has 16 amino acids. CDR3 protein: CASSLAGTGMGETQYF. The CDR3 DNA reads TGCGCCAGCAGCTTGGCAGGGACAGGGATGGGAGAGACCCAGTACTTC.

This chain links TRBV13 with TRBJ1-6; 8 positions agree with TRBD1. The CDR3 sequence is 16 residues long. Germline V lookup: CDR1 PRHDT, CDR2 FYEKMQ (reference sequence). Trimming took 5 bases from V and 8 from J; bases not matched to a gene: 11. Here the CDR3 reads CASSPILGQGDSPLHF. CDR3 nucleotides: TGTGCCAGCAGCCCCATCCTTGGACAGGGCGATTCACCCCTCCACTTT.

J is TRBJ2-5 and V is TRBV11-3, with D possibly TRBD2 on 5 matching bases. The CDR3 sequence is 13 residues long. Germline V CDR1 and CDR2: SGHNT, YENEEA. V dropped 1 base and J dropped 7 bases, with 10 bases sitting between them. CDR3 in amino acids: CASSLAAGGTQYF. CDR3 DNA: TGTGCCAGCAGCTTAGCCGCGGGTGGGACCCAGTACTTC.

In DNA, the CDR3 is TGTGCCAGCGGTAGGCAGGGTAGGTCTGGCTACACCTTC. It yields the protein CASGRQGRSGYTF. The rearrangement links TRBV9 to TRBJ1-2; the D gene is possibly TRBD1 (5 bases). This CDR3 region has 13 residues. V was shortened by 7 bases and J by 7 bases, with 17 bases between the two germline ends. The germline gives CDR1 SGDLS, CDR2 YYNGEE.

This chain uses TRBV19 with TRBJ2-5; TRBD2 matches at 9 bases. The germline CDR1 and CDR2 sequences are LNHDA and SQIVND (reference sequence). This CDR3 comprises 14 residues. V was clipped by 9 bases and J by 1 base; unmatched bases: 6. DNA of the CDR3: TGTGCCAGCGCACAGCGGGGGGTCCAAGAGACCCAGTACTTC. Translating gives CASAQRGVQETQYF.